This T cell receptor beta chain was sequenced in a study of blood T cell repertoires in COVID-19. This table comes from immunoSEQ multiplex PCR, and its TCRdb copy is limited to in-frame clones, with some not included. The sample carries 100,000 to 150,000 clones, roughly 80% recorded once. The V and J ends lost 7 bases and 6 bases respectively, with 15 bases between them. Germline V gives CDR1 MDHEN, CDR2 SYDVKM. This CDR3 is built from 14 residues. The genes are TRBV28 and TRBJ1-4; D remains unclear. The TCR was taken from a man aged 80 or over with COVID-19, enrolled during active disease. The specimen was peripheral blood. The CDR3 loop is CASTPGGSYEKLFF. The CDR3 DNA is TGTGCCAGCACCCCGGGAGGGAGTTATGAAAAACTGTTTTTT.